This TCR beta chain appears in the sequencing data of a study of T cell responses to AZD1222 COVID-19 vaccine. CDR3 length equals 20 residues. Per germline, CDR1 LNHNV and CDR2 YYDKDF (reference sequence). V gave up 0 bases and J gave up 8 bases; unmatched junction bases: 17. Clones were sequenced by immunoSEQ multiplex PCR, and TCRdb holds only the in-frame ones, with some missing. The sample shows some 110,000 clones, approximately 89% of them seen only once. This clonotype was obtained from an adult who received the AZD1222 COVID-19 vaccine. The chain has TRBV15 and TRBJ2-1, with TRBD2 matching 12 bases. The specimen was peripheral blood, collected 28 days after the second AZD1222 dose. The CDR3 here is CATSRDLILLASGGADEQFF. The CDR3 DNA reads as TGTGCCACCAGCAGAGATCTTATTTTGTTGGCTAGCGGGGGGGCAGATGAGCAGTTCTTC.